Listed below are T cell receptor beta chains from one sample, sequenced in a study of T cell responses to AZD1222 COVID-19 vaccine. Only in-frame clones appear in the TCRdb table, and some are missing; sequencing was by immunoSEQ multiplex PCR. Of tens of thousands of clones in the sample, around 90% were seen once. The sequenced sample was peripheral blood, obtained on day 0 of AZD1222 vaccination. The receptors shown here come from an adult in good health. CDR3s include the opening cysteine and the closing phenylalanine or tryptophan. The D gene is left open where the match is weak. A row's size may be missing; if present it is once, few, many or a size class.

j_call v_call d_call clone_size cdr3_aa cdr3_nt
TRBJ1-6 TRBV6-1 . . CASSEITVNNSPLHF TGTGCCAGCAGTGAAATCACGGTGAATAATTCACCCCTCCACTTT
TRBJ1-2 TRBV7-3 . . CASSPTGQDGYTF TGTGCCAGCAGCCCGACAGGTCAGGATGGCTACACCTTC
TRBJ2-2 TRBV19 TRBD1 . CASRRDRNTGELFF TGTGCCAGCCGCCGGGACAGGAACACCGGGGAGCTGTTTTTT
TRBJ2-7 TRBV20-1 . . CSASDSGTGAYEQYF TGCAGTGCTAGTGACTCCGGGACTGGGGCCTACGAGCAGTACTTC
TRBJ2-1 TRBV2 TRBD2 . CASSDELAGSDNEQFF TGTGCCAGCAGTGACGAACTAGCGGGGTCGGACAATGAGCAGTTCTTC
TRBJ2-5 TRBV4-1 TRBD2 . CASSQTSGGTQETQYF TGCGCCAGCAGCCAGACTAGCGGGGGCACGCAAGAGACCCAGTACTTC
TRBJ1-2 TRBV5-4 TRBD1 . CASSYPDRGGYYGYTF TGTGCCAGCAGCTACCCGGACAGGGGGGGTTACTATGGCTACACCTTC
TRBJ1-1 TRBV10-3 TRBD1 . CATQGTGRNTEAFF TGTGCCACTCAGGGGACAGGGCGGAACACTGAAGCTTTCTTT
TRBJ2-3 TRBV4-2 TRBD2 . CASSQDRASGAYTQYF TGTGCCAGCAGCCAAGATCGGGCTAGCGGGGCTTATACGCAGTATTTT
TRBJ2-3 TRBV7-9 . . CASSPPGPTQYF TGTGCCAGCAGCCCACCGGGCCCTACGCAGTATTTT
TRBJ2-3 TRBV24-1 . . CATSARGLGTDTQYF TGTGCCACCAGTGCAAGGGGACTGGGCACAGATACGCAGTATTTT
TRBJ1-2 TRBV29-1 TRBD1 . CSVAGLRGQGGTGYTF TGCAGCGTTGCAGGTTTGAGGGGACAGGGGGGTACCGGCTACACCTTC
TRBJ1-1 TRBV19 TRBD1 . CASMPGQGSTEAFF TGTGCCAGTATGCCGGGACAGGGGAGCACTGAAGCTTTCTTT
TRBJ1-1 TRBV6-5 . . CASRADTEAFF TGTGCCAGCAGGGCCGACACTGAAGCTTTCTTT
TRBJ1-5 TRBV6-2/TRBV6-3 TRBD1 . CASTPGTGGGYSNQPQHF TGTGCCAGCACCCCCGGGACAGGGGGGGGCTATAGCAATCAGCCCCAGCATTTT
TRBJ1-4 TRBV3-1/TRBV3-2 . . CASSQDLGTNEKLFF TGTGCCAGCAGCCAAGATTTAGGAACTAATGAAAAACTGTTTTTT
TRBJ1-1 TRBV2 TRBD1 once CASGRGQGGTEAFF TGTGCCAGCGGCCGGGGACAGGGAGGCACTGAAGCTTTCTTT
TRBJ1-4 TRBV6-5 . . CASNAATNEKLFF TGTGCCAGCAACGCCGCAACTAATGAAAAACTGTTTTTT
TRBJ1-1 TRBV4-2 . . CASSLGDGVSNTEAFF TGTGCCAGCAGCCTAGGAGACGGGGTTTCGAACACTGAAGCTTTCTTT
TRBJ1-6 TRBV4-1 . . CASSQDSGGISYNSPLHF TGCGCCAGCAGCCAAGACTCCGGGGGGATCTCCTATAATTCACCCCTCCACTTT
TRBJ1-3 TRBV11-2 . . CASSLRTASGNTIYF TGTGCCAGCAGCTTAAGAACGGCTTCTGGAAACACCATATATTTT
TRBJ1-3 TRBV2 . . CASSVGGTTGNTIYF TGTGCCAGCAGTGTCGGCGGGACAACTGGAAACACCATATATTTT
TRBJ1-6 TRBV10-1 . . CASSGQPNSPLHF TGCGCCAGCAGTGGGCAGCCGAATTCACCCCTCCACTTT
TRBJ2-1 TRBV12-5 . . CASGLGTPSGEQFF TGTGCTAGTGGTTTGGGGACGCCTTCGGGTGAGCAGTTCTTC
TRBJ2-7 TRBV18 TRBD2 . CASSPDKNAGAYEQYF TGTGCCAGCTCTCCCGACAAAAACGCGGGGGCCTACGAGCAGTACTTC
TRBJ2-1 TRBV3-1/TRBV3-2 . once CASSQPGRPYNEQFF TGTGCCAGCAGCCAACCAGGACGGCCCTACAATGAGCAGTTCTTC
TRBJ2-1 TRBV5-1 TRBD1 . CASSLWAGTGLSEQFF TGCGCCAGCAGCTTGTGGGCCGGGACAGGGTTAAGTGAGCAGTTCTTC
TRBJ1-1 TRBV30 . . CAWSAGPLTPVAFF TGTGCCTGGAGCGCGGGCCCGCTAACCCCTGTGGCTTTCTTT
TRBJ1-5 TRBV9 . . CASSVGQPQHF TGTGCCAGCAGCGTAGGTCAGCCCCAGCATTTT
TRBJ2-3 TRBV29-1 TRBD2 . CSVEPGLPTDTQYF TGCAGCGTTGAGCCGGGACTACCCACAGATACGCAGTATTTT
TRBJ1-6 TRBV7-8 TRBD1 . CASSARDRVNSPLHF TGTGCCAGCAGCGCCCGGGACAGGGTTAATTCACCCCTCCACTTT
TRBJ1-2 TRBV9 TRBD1 few CASSAGQGQSYGYTF TGTGCCAGCAGCGCCGGACAGGGCCAGAGCTATGGCTACACCTTC
TRBJ1-2 TRBV13 . . CASSSLSEAANYGYTF TGTGCCAGCAGCTCCCTCTCTGAGGCGGCTAACTATGGCTACACCTTC
TRBJ2-1 TRBV18 . few CASSPPGTGYNEQFF TGTGCCAGCTCACCCCCCGGGACTGGTTACAATGAGCAGTTCTTC
TRBJ1-1 TRBV12-3/TRBV12-4 . . CASSSWGNTEAFF TGTGCCAGCAGTTCCTGGGGGAACACTGAAGCTTTCTTT
TRBJ2-2 TRBV24-1 . . CATSARDTGELFF TGTGCCACCAGTGCTAGGGACACCGGGGAGCTGTTTTTT
TRBJ2-1 TRBV5-1 . . CASSLRDNSYNEQFF TGCGCCAGCAGCCTACGGGACAACTCCTACAATGAGCAGTTCTTC
TRBJ2-2 TRBV11-3 TRBD1 once CASSLDRGAGELFF TGTGCCAGCAGCCTGGACAGGGGCGCCGGGGAGCTGTTTTTT
TRBJ2-7 TRBV3-1/TRBV3-2 . . CASSQLGGSYEQYF TGTGCCAGCAGCCAACTAGGAGGCTCCTACGAGCAGTACTTC
TRBJ1-6 TRBV11-1 . . CASREDIYNSPLHF TGTGCCAGCAGGGAGGACATCTATAATTCACCCCTCCACTTT
TRBJ2-5 TRBV7-2 . . CASSFSGRNGETQYF TGTGCCAGCAGCTTCAGCGGTAGAAATGGGGAGACCCAGTACTTC
TRBJ2-4 TRBV18 . once CASSPNPAIAKNIQYF TGTGCCAGCTCACCAAATCCAGCTATAGCCAAAAACATTCAGTACTTC
TRBJ2-7 TRBV9 . . CASSPTGTPPATVEQYF TGTGCCAGCAGCCCCACTGGGACTCCTCCAGCCACTGTGGAGCAGTACTTC
TRBJ1-1 TRBV14 . . CASSQTRGFNTEAFF TGTGCCAGCAGCCAAACCAGGGGATTCAACACTGAAGCTTTCTTT
TRBJ2-1 TRBV6-1 . . CASSDNTGNEQFF TGTGCCAGCAGTGACAATACGGGGAATGAGCAGTTCTTC